A single sample is the source of the 9 T cell receptor beta chains below, sequenced in a study of cytomegalovirus exposure and HLA in healthy donors. Researchers ran the PCR with 60 Vbeta and 13 Jbeta primers. TCRdb's table, derived via immunoSEQ multiplex PCR, lists solely in-frame clones and lacks some. The data contain some 110,000 clones, around 74% of them singletons. The sequenced sample was PBMCs. These receptors were obtained from a young man in good health and CMV-seropositive.

The chain couples TRBV5-1 to TRBJ2-7, with D possibly TRBD1 on 5 matching bases. V was clipped by 0 bases and J by 0 bases, with 10 bases between them. Germline CDR1 and CDR2: SGHRS and YFSETQ. The CDR3 extends over 15 amino acids. The CDR3 loop is CASSLVQENSYEQYF. CDR3 bases: TGCGCCAGCAGCTTGGTACAGGAAAACTCCTACGAGCAGTACTTC.

The rearrangement joins TRBV19 to TRBJ2-2; TRBD1 matches 10 bases. Germline-derived CDR1 and CDR2 are LNHDA and SQIVND (reference sequence). CDR3 length equals 16 residues. The trim removed 5 bases at V and 4 bases at J, leaving 7 bases unmatched. Written as DNA, the CDR3 is TGTGCCAGTAGTGCGGGGGACAGGGGATTCACCGGGGAGCTGTTTTTT. Translation: CASSAGDRGFTGELFF.

As for this clone: Additional DNA sequences in this sample encode the identical CDR3. The V call is TRBV2, the J call TRBJ1-2, with D possibly being TRBD1 (5 bases). Trimming shortened V by 2 bases and J by 4 bases, and 14 bases separated the two germline ends. CDR3 length: 15 amino acids. The V gene's germline CDR1 is SNHLY and CDR2 FYNNEI. The CDR3 DNA reads as TGTGCCAGCAGTGAACCCCTGACGGGGGTCTATGGCTACACCTTC. It encodes CASSEPLTGVYGYTF.

The chain couples TRBV5-6 to TRBJ1-1; tentatively, D is TRBD1 (5 bases). The CDR3 is 16 amino acids. The ends were cut back, 0 bases at V and 0 bases at J, with 12 bases in the middle. Germline CDR1 and CDR2: SGHDT and YYEEEE. CDR3 coding DNA: TGTGCCAGCAGCTTGGATCTCCTACAGGTGAACACTGAAGCTTTCTTT. Its translation is CASSLDLLQVNTEAFF.

The chain carries TRBV5-4 and TRBJ2-5; 11 bases agree with TRBD2. Germline CDR1 reads SGHNT; CDR2 reads YYREEE (reference sequence). The V and J ends lost 0 bases and 4 bases, in that order; junction bases with no gene match: 2. The CDR3 is 15 amino acids. CDR3 sequence reads: CASSLVTSGGETQYF. CDR3 bases: TGTGCCAGCAGCTTGGTCACTAGCGGGGGAGAGACCCAGTACTTC.

The chain has TRBV2 and TRBJ2-3; D is possibly TRBD1 (5 bases). The germline gives CDR1 SNHLY, CDR2 FYNNEI. This CDR3 has 14 amino acids. Trimming removed 6 bases from V and 2 bases from J, with 12 bases in between. The CDR3 is CASSRQSSTDTQYF. CDR3 DNA: TGTGCCAGCAGCAGACAGTCCTCCACAGATACGCAGTATTTT.

The chain's CDR3 is CAWSVLAGGTEQFF. CDR3 DNA sequence: TGTGCCTGGAGTGTACTAGCGGGGGGGACTGAGCAGTTCTTC. This sequence joins TRBV30 and TRBJ2-1; 13 bases are shared with TRBD2. This CDR3 is 14 amino acids long. Germline CDR1 is GTSNPN and CDR2 is SVGIG (reference sequence). J gave up 9 bases and V 0 bases, and 2 bases lay outside the gene matches.

The rearrangement uses TRBV6-5 and TRBJ1-2, with D possibly being TRBD1 (6 bases). The CDR3 contains 14 residues. V was clipped by 6 bases and J by 0 bases, with 11 bases between them. Per germline, CDR1 MNHEY and CDR2 SVGAGI. The CDR3 DNA sequence: TGTGCCAGCAGCAGGGACAAGACTAACTATGGCTACACCTTC. As protein: CASSRDKTNYGYTF.

V and J are TRBV11-2 and TRBJ2-6; 7 bases agree with TRBD2. The germline V gene has CDR1 SGHAT and CDR2 FQNNGV. With V trimmed by 5 bases and J by 2 bases, 6 bases remained unmatched. The CDR3 extends over 16 amino acids. CDR3 DNA: TGTGCCAGCAGCCATTACCGGGGGGCTGGGGCCAACGTCCTGACTTTC. As protein: CASSHYRGAGANVLTF.